Listed below are T cell receptor beta chains from one sample, sequenced in a study of identical twins. MiXCR was run by TCRdb on the 5' RACE reads, yielding one entry per CDR3 protein. Counted here are about 530,000 distinct CDR3 sequences, 13% to 15% occurring once; the ten biggest clones make up roughly 0.42%. Separately, the same data were catalogued under a study of yellow fever vaccine responses in identical twins.

Sequencing input: CD4+ T cells sorted from blood. The receptors come from a woman between 18 and 29 years old in good health. CDR3s include the opening cysteine and the closing phenylalanine or tryptophan. D genes are given only for firm matches. Clone size appears in some rows only: once, few, many, or a class for an expanded clone.

>many|-|TRBJ2-7|TRBV25-1
TGTGCCAGCAGTGAATTAGGACGTTACGAGCAGTACTTC
CASSELGRYEQYF
>few|-|TRBJ2-5|TRBV3-1
TGTGCCAGCAGCCAAGGCAGTGGGGAGACCCAGTACTTC
CASSQGSGETQYF
>few|-|TRBJ2-1|TRBV4-2
TGTGCCAGCAGCCAAGTGCGTCAGGCCTTCCATGAGCAGTTCTTC
CASSQVRQAFHEQFF
>few|TRBD2|TRBJ2-3|TRBV7-8
TGTGCCAGCAGCTTAGATAGGACTAGCGTCGCAAGCACAGATACGCAGTATTTT
CASSLDRTSVASTDTQYF
>-|-|TRBJ2-1|TRBV6-2/TRBV6-3
TGTGCCAGCCGAACTCTAGGAGGGGGGACTCTGTCGCAGTTCTTC
CASRTLGGGTLSQFF
>few|-|TRBJ2-2|TRBV21-1
TGTGCCAGCCAGACAGGGCCCAACACCGGGGAGCTGTTTTTT
CASQTGPNTGELFF
>-|TRBD1|TRBJ2-5|TRBV29-1
TGCAGCGTGCCCGGGGGGACAGGGGGCATCGGGGAGACCCAGTACTTC
CSVPGGTGGIGETQYF
>many|TRBD2|TRBJ2-1|TRBV4-1
TGCGCCAGCAGCCAAGCGGGACTAGTGGGGCCCAGCTCCTACAATGAGCAGTTCTTC
CASSQAGLVGPSSYNEQFF
>-|-|TRBJ2-2|TRBV7-8
TGTGCCAGCAGCTTGATGGTAGAGAACACCGGGGAGCTGTTTTTT
CASSLMVENTGELFF
>-|TRBD1|TRBJ2-1|TRBV5-1
TGCGCCAGCAGCCCCCCGACAGGGGGTTCTGTGGATGAGCAGTTCTTC
CASSPPTGGSVDEQFF
>-|TRBD2|TRBJ2-5|TRBV7-6
TGTGCCAGCAGCTTAGCGCCAGCGGGGCTGTACCAAGAGACCCAGTACTTC
CASSLAPAGLYQETQYF
>-|TRBD2|TRBJ2-2|TRBV10-3
TGTGCCATCAGTCAGACTAGCGCTAGCTCGAACACCGGGGAGCTGTTTTTT
CAISQTSASSNTGELFF